This TCR beta chain was documented in a study of blood T cell repertoires in COVID-19. The table came from immunoSEQ multiplex PCR; TCRdb's copy has only in-frame clones and leaves some out. Here the sample spans approximately 380,000 clones, approximately 90% being singletons. The CDR3 loop spans 17 amino acids. CDR1 and CDR2 from the germline V gene are SGHNT and YYREEE (reference sequence). Deletions cut 0 bases from V and 0 bases from J, with 13 bases between. This sequence joins TRBV5-4 and TRBJ1-3, with a possible D match to TRBD1 (5 bases). The sequenced material came from PBMCs or T cells enriched from blood (not recorded which). The sequence was collected from a woman younger than 35 who had recovered from COVID-19. The CDR3 DNA reads TGTGCCAGCAGCTTGGAATCTGCAGGGCACTCTGGAAACACCATATATTTT. Its protein product is CASSLESAGHSGNTIYF.